Here is one T cell receptor (beta chain) with its context. In the authors' methods: Cell counts per sample came from amplifying reference gene primers. The data were produced by immunoSEQ multiplex PCR, yet TCRdb's version contains in-frame clones alone and is incomplete. V, J and clone size reflect that table, while D and trimming were determined from the DNA. The top ten clones hold around 2.1% of a sample with some 300,000 clones, about nine tenths of them seen once. The data derive from a study of blood T cell repertoires in COVID-19. CDR1 SQVTM and CDR2 ANQGSEA come from the germline V gene. The CDR3 is made up of 14 amino acids. The V end lost 6 bases, the J end lost 7 bases, and 18 bases lay between the germline ends.

This chain connects TRBV29-1 to TRBJ1-4, with D perhaps matching TRBD1 (6 bases). Sequencing used peripheral blood. This TCR was sampled from a man aged 18 to 30 with active or convalescent COVID-19. The CDR3 region has the DNA TGCAGCGTCCGAGGGGGGGGCGGCAGTGAAAAACTGTTTTTT. Translation gives CSVRGGGGSEKLFF. Together with reference TRBV29-1 and TRBJ1-4, the CDR3 gives the full variable domain: SAVISQKPSRDICQRGTSLTIQCQVDSQVTMMFWYRQQPGQSLTLIATANQGSEATYESGFVIDKFPISRPNLTFSTLTVSNMSPEDSSIYLCSVRGGGGSEKLFFGSGTQLSVL.